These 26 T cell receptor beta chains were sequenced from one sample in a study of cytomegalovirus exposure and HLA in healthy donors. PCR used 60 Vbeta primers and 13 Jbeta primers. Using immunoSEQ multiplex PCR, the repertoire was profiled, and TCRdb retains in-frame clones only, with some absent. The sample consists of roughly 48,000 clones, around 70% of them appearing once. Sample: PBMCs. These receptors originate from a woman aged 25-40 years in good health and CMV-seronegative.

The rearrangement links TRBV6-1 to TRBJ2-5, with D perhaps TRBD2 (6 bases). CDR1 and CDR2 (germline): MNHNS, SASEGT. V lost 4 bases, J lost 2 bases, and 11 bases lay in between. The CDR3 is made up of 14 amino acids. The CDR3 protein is CASSGAGSQETQYF. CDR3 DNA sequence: TGTGCCAGCAGTGGGGCGGGATCTCAAGAGACCCAGTACTTC.

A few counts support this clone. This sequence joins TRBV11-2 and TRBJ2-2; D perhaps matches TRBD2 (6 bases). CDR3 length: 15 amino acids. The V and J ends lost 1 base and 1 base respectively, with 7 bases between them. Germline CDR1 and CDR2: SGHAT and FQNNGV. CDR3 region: CASSLAGGNTGELFF. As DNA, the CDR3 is TGTGCCAGCAGCTTAGCCGGGGGGAACACCGGGGAGCTGTTTTTT.

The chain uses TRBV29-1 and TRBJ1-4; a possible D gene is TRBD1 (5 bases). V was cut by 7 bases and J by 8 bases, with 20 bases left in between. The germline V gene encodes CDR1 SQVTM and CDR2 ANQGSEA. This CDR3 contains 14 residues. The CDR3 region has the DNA TGCAGCGCCAGAGGCCGGGGGTCGGGAGAAAAACTGTTTTTT. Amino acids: CSARGRGSGEKLFF.

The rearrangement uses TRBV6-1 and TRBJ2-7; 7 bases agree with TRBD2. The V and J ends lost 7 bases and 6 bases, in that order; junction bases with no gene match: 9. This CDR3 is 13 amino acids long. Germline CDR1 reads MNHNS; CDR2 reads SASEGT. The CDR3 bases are TGTGCCAGCACCCTAGGGAGGGACGGCGAGCAGTACTTC. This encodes CASTLGRDGEQYF.

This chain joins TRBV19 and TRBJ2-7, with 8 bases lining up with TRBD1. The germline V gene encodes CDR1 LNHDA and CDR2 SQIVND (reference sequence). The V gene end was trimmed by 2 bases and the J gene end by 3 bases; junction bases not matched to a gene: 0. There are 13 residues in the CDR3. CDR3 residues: CASSITGGYEQYF. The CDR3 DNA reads TGTGCCAGTAGTATAACAGGGGGCTACGAGCAGTACTTC.

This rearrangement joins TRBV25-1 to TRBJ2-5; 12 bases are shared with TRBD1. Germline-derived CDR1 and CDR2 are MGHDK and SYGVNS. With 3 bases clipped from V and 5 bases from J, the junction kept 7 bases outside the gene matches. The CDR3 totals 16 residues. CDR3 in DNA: TGTGCCAGCAGTGACCCCGGGACAGGGGGCAGGGAGACCCAGTACTTC. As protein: CASSDPGTGGRETQYF.

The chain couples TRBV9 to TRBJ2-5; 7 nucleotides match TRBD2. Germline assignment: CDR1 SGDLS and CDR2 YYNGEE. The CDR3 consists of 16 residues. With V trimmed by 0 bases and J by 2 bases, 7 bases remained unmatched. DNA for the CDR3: TGTGCCAGCAGCGTAGGTGCTAGCGGAAATCAAGAGACCCAGTACTTC. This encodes CASSVGASGNQETQYF.

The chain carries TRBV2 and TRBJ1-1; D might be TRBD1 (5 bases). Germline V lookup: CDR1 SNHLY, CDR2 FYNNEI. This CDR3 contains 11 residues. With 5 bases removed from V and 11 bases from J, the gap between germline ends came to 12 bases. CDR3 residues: CASSPGTSAFF. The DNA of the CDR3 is TGTGCCAGCAGTCCCGGGACTAGTGCTTTCTTT. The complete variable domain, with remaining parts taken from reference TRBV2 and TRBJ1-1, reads EPEVTQTPSHQVTQMGQEVILRCVPISNHLYFYWYRQILGQKVEFLVSFYNNEISEKSEIFDDQFSVERPDGSNFTLKIRSTKLEDSAMYFCASSPGTSAFFGQGTRLTVV.

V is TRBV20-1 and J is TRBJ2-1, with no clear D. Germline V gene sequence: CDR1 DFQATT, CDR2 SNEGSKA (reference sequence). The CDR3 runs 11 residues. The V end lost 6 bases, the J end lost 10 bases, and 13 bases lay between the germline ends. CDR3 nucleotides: TGCAGTGCACAGACATCCCGGGAGCAGTTCTTC. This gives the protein CSAQTSREQFF.

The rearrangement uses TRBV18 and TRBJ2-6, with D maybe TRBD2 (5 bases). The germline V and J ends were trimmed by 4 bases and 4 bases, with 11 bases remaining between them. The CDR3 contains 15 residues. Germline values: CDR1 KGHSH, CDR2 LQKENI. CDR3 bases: TGTGCCAGCTCACTTGGGGAGTCCGGGGCCAACGTCCTGACTTTC. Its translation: CASSLGESGANVLTF.

The CDR3 sequence is CASSLGAGSSYNEQFF. CDR3 nucleotides: TGTGCCAGCAGCTTGGGGGCCGGTAGCTCCTACAATGAGCAGTTCTTC. The V and J genes are TRBV5-5 and TRBJ2-1; no reliable D call. The V and J ends lost 0 bases and 0 bases respectively, with 10 bases between them. CDR1 and CDR2 (germline): SGHKS, YYEKEE (reference sequence). This CDR3 is 16 amino acids long.

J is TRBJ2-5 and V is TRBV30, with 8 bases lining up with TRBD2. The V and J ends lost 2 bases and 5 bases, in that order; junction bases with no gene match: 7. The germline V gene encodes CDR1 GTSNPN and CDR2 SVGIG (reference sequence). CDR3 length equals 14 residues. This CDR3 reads CAWSSVAGRETQYF. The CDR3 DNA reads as TGTGCCTGGAGTTCGGTAGCGGGACGGGAGACCCAGTACTTC.

The CDR3 DNA is TGTGCCAGCCGGCCGGCAGGACTTAACTATGGCTACACCTTC. It is translated as CASRPAGLNYGYTF. The chain recombines TRBV28 with TRBJ1-2; D not certain. Germline V gives CDR1 MDHEN, CDR2 SYDVKM. The CDR3 has 14 amino acids. The V end was cut by 8 bases, the J end by 1 base, with 14 bases between.

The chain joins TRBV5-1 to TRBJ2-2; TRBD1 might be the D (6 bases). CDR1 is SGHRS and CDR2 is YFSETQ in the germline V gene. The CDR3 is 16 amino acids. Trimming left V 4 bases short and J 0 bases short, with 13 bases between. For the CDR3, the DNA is TGCGCCAGCAGCCAGCTAGGGGGTACGAACACCGGGGAGCTGTTTTTT. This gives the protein CASSQLGGTNTGELFF.

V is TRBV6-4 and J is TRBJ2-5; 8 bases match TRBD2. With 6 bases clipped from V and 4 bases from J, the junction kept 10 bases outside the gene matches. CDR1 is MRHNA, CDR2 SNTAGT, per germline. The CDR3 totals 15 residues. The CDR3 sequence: CASRPGLGAGETQYF. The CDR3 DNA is TGTGCCAGCAGGCCGGGACTAGGGGCGGGAGAGACCCAGTACTTC.

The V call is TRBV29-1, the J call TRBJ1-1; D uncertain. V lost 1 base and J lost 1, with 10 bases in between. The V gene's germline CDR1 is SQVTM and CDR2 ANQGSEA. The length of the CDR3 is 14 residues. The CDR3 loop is CSVEAKLSNTEAFF. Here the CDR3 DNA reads TGCAGCGTTGAAGCAAAACTGTCGAACACTGAAGCTTTCTTT.

CDR3 sequence (DNA): TGCGCCAGCAGCCTGGGACTAGGGTTCAGAACAAACACCGGGGAGCTGTTTTTT. This codes for CASSLGLGFRTNTGELFF. The chain has TRBV4-1 and TRBJ2-2, with 8 bases identical to TRBD2. V trimming: 4 bases; J trimming: 2 bases; junction bases outside the gene matches: 12. This CDR3 contains 18 residues. The V gene's germline CDR1 is MGHRA and CDR2 YSYEKL.

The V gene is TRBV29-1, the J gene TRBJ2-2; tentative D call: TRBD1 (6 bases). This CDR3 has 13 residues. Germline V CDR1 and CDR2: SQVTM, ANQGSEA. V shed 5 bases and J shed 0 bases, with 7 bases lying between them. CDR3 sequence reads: CSVRTANTGELFF. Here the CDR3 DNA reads TGCAGCGTTCGGACAGCGAACACCGGGGAGCTGTTTTTT.

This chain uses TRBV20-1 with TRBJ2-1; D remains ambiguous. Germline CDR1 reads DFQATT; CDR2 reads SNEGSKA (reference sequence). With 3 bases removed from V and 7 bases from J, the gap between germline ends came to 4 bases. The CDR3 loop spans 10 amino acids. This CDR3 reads CSASVNEQFF. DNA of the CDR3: TGCAGTGCTAGCGTGAATGAGCAGTTCTTC.

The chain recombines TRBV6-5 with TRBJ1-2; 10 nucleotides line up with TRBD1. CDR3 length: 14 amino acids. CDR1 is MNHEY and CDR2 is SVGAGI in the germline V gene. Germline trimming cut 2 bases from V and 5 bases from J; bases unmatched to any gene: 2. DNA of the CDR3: TGTGCCAGCAGTTACCTGGGACAGGGGTATGGCTACACCTTC. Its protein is CASSYLGQGYGYTF.

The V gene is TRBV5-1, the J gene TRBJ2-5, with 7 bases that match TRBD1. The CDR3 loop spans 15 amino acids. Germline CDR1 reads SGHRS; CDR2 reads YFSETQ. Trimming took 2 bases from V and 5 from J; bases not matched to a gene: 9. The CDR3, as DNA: TGCGCCAGCAGCTTTTCGGACAGGACGAAGGAGACCCAGTACTTC. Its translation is CASSFSDRTKETQYF.

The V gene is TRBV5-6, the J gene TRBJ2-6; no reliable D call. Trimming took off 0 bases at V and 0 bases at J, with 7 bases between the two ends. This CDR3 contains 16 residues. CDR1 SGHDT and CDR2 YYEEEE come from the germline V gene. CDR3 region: CASSLDGLSGANVLTF. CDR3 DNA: TGTGCCAGCAGCTTGGATGGCCTCTCTGGGGCCAACGTCCTGACTTTC.

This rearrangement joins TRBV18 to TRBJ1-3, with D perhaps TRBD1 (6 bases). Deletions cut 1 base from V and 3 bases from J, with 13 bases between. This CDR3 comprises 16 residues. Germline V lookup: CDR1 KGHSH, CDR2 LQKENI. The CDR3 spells CASSPLRTQGGNTIYF. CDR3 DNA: TGTGCCAGCTCACCACTTCGGACACAGGGTGGAAACACCATATATTTT.

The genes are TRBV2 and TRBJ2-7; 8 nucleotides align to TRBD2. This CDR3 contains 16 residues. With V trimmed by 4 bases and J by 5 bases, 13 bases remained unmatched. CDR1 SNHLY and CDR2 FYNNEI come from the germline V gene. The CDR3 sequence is CASSGKKRERAHEQYF. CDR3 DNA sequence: TGTGCCAGCAGTGGCAAAAAGCGGGAGAGGGCCCACGAGCAGTACTTC.

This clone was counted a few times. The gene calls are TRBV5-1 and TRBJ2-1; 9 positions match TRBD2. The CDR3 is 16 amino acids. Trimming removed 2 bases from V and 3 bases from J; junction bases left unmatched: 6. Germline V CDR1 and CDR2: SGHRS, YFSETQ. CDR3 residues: CASSFLTSGIYNEQFF. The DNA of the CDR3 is TGCGCCAGCAGCTTCCTGACTAGCGGAATCTACAATGAGCAGTTCTTC. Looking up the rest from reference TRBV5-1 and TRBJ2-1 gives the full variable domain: KAGVTQTPRYLIKTRGQQVTLSCSPISGHRSVSWYQQTPGQGLQFLFEYFSETQRNKGNFPGRFSGRQFSNSRSEMNVSTLELGDSALYLCASSFLTSGIYNEQFFGPGTRLTVL.

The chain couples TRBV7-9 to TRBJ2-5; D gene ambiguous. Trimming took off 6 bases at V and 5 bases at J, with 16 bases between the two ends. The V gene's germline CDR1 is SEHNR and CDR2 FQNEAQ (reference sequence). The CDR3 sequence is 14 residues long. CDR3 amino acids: CASSYSLGEETQYF. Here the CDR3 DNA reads TGTGCCAGCAGTTACTCCCTAGGAGAGGAGACCCAGTACTTC.